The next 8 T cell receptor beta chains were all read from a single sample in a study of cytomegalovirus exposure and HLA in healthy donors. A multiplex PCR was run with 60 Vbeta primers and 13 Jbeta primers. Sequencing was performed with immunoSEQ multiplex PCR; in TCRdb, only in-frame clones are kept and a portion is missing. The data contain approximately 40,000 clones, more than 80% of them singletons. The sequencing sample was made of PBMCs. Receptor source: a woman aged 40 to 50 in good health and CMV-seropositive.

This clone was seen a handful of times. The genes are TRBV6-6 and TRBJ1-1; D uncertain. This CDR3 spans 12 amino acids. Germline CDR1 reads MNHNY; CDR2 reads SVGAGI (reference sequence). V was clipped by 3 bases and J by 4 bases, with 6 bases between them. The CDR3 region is CASSYMSTEAFF. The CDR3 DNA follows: TGTGCCAGCAGTTATATGAGCACTGAAGCTTTCTTT.

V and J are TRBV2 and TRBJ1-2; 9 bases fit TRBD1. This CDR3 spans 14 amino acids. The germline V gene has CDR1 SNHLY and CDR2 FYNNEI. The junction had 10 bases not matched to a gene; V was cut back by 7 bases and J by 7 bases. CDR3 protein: CASMRTGEFGGYTF. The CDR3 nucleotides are TGTGCCAGCATGCGGACAGGGGAATTTGGTGGCTACACCTTC.

The chain's CDR3 is CASSSLAGTGEQYF. In DNA, the CDR3 is TGTGCCAGCAGCTCCCTAGCGGGGACGGGGGAGCAGTACTTC. The V call is TRBV7-8, the J call TRBJ2-7; 9 nucleotides align to TRBD2. The CDR3 length is 14 residues. The germline V gene encodes CDR1 SGHVS and CDR2 FQNEAQ. The junction had 8 bases not matched to a gene; V was cut back by 4 bases and J by 7 bases.

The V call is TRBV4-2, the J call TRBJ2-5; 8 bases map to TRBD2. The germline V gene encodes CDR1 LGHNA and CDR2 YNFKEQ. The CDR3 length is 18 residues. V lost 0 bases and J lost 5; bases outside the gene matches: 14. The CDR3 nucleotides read TGTGCCAGCAGCCAAGATCGAAGGGCGGGGGGAAGTAGTGAGACCCAGTACTTC. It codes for CASSQDRRAGGSSETQYF.

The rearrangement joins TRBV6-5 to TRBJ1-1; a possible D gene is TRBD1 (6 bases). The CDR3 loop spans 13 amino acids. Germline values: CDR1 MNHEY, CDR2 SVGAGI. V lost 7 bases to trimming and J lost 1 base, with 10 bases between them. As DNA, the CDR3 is TGTGCCAGCAACAGGGTTGGGAACACTGAAGCTTTCTTT. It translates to CASNRVGNTEAFF.

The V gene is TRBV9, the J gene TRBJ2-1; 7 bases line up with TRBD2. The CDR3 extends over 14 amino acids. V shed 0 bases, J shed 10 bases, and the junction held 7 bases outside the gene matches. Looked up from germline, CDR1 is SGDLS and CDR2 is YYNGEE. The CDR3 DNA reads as TGTGCCAGCAGCGTAGGGGGAGGGGACCGCGAGCAGTTCTTC. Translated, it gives CASSVGGGDREQFF.

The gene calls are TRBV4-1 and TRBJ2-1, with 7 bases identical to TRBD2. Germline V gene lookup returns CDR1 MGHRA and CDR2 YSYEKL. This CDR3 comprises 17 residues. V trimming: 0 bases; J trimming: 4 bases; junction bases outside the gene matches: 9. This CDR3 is CASSQDLGAGRYNEQFF. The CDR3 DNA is TGCGCCAGCAGCCAAGATTTAGGAGCGGGGAGGTACAATGAGCAGTTCTTC.

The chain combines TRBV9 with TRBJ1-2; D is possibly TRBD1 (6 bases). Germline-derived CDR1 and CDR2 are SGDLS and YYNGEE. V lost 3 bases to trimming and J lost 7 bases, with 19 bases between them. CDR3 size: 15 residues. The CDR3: CASSDHIDRMFGYTF. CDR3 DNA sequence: TGTGCCAGCAGCGACCACATCGACAGGATGTTTGGCTACACCTTC. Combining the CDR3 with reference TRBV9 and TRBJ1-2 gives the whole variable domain DSGVTQTPKHLITATGQRVTLRCSPRSGDLSVYWYQQSLDQGLQFLIQYYNGEERAKGNILERFSAQQFPDLHSELNLSSLELGDSALYFCASSDHIDRMFGYTFGSGTRLTVV.